This TCR beta chain emerged from a study of cytomegalovirus exposure and HLA in healthy donors. In the study overall: From around 180 million T cells, an earlier analysis saw approximately 110 million unique TCR beta sequences. Study-level points and caveats: Researchers reported in a later analysis that common viral pathogens appeared linked to several top clusters. The study labeled fewer than 200 TCR beta chains cytomegalovirus-associated.

About this clone: Its matching antigen is unknown. The junction shows a germline mismatch at one end, possibly a read error.

It was healthy bone marrow donors who served as donors. The CDR3 totals 16 residues. CDR1 is SEHNR, CDR2 FQNEAQ, per germline (reference sequence). Vbeta (60) and Jbeta (13) primers were used in the PCR. Clones were sequenced by immunoSEQ multiplex PCR, and TCRdb holds only the in-frame ones, with some missing. The sample consists of about 200,000 clones, 65% to 85% of them appearing once. This chain links TRBV7-9 with TRBJ2-7; D may be TRBD1 (5 bases). The origin of this receptor is a boy aged 2 to 10 in good health and CMV-seronegative. Sequencing was carried out using PBMCs. CDR3 sequence: CSSSLAFQGRGYEQYF. Here the CDR3 DNA reads TGTTCCAGCAGCTTAGCTTTCCAGGGAAGGGGTTACGAGCAGTACTTC.